The sequence of this T cell receptor beta chain was determined in a study of blood T cell repertoires in COVID-19. It was during active infection that Seattle patients were enrolled and then longitudinally followed. A word on this clone: An end of the junction does not agree with germline; a read error may underlie this.

Sequenced by immunoSEQ multiplex PCR; TCRdb stores in-frame clones only, minus some. There are roughly 410,000 clones in the sample; about 89% occur only once, and under 2% lies in the top ten. The CDR3 extends over 14 amino acids. Germline V CDR1 and CDR2: KGHSH, LQKENI. The clonotype comes from a middle-aged woman with COVID-19, enrolled during active disease. The sample consisted of peripheral blood. The chain joins TRBV18 to TRBJ2-7, with 7 bases fitting TRBD2. The chain's CDR3 is CAGSLGLGYVEQYF. CDR3 in DNA: TGTGCCGGCTCTCTTGGACTAGGTTATGTCGAGCAGTACTTC.